The rows below give T cell receptor beta chains drawn from one sample of a study of blood T cell repertoires in COVID-19. Assay: immunoSEQ multiplex PCR; the TCRdb copy retains only in-frame clones and omits some. The top ten clones hold less than 6.5% of a sample with under 90,000 clones, about 83% of them seen once. The sequenced sample was peripheral blood. Every receptor here comes from a man between 60 and 70 years old with acute or convalescent COVID-19. CDR3s include the opening cysteine and the closing phenylalanine or tryptophan. A D gene is named only where the DNA matches it firmly. A clone size is listed for some rows: how often the clone was seen (once, few, many), or a class if it is expanded.

j_call v_call clone_size d_call cdr3_nt cdr3_aa
TRBJ2-5 TRBV7-2 - - TGTGCCAGCAGCTTACCGCTAGTTGGTGGGACCCAGTACTTC CASSLPLVGGTQYF
TRBJ1-2 TRBV12-3/TRBV12-4 - - TGTGCCAGCAGTTTAACTCAGGCTGGTGGCTACACCTTC CASSLTQAGGYTF
TRBJ1-2 TRBV11-2 - TRBD1 TGTGCCAGCAGCCGAACCGGGACAGGGGACTATGGCTACACCTTC CASSRTGTGDYGYTF
TRBJ2-5 TRBV6-2/TRBV6-3 - TRBD1 TGTGCCAGCAGTAAACCGGGACAGGGTTTTGAGACCCAGTACTTC CASSKPGQGFETQYF
TRBJ1-1 TRBV3-1/TRBV3-2 - TRBD1 TGTGCCAGCAACATAGGACAGGGAGCCATGAACACTGAAGCTTTCTTT CASNIGQGAMNTEAFF
TRBJ2-5 TRBV5-1 - TRBD1 TGCGCCAGCAGCTTGGGGGATCGGACAGGCGGGCAAGAGACCCAGTACTTC CASSLGDRTGGQETQYF
TRBJ1-3 TRBV6-5 - - TGTGCCAGCAGTCGCGACCCCCGTGGAGTGGACACCATATATTTT CASSRDPRGVDTIYF
TRBJ1-2 TRBV15 - - TGTGCCACCAGCAGGGGAATACAGGATTGGGCTAACTATGGCTACACCTTC CATSRGIQDWANYGYTF
TRBJ1-6 TRBV5-4 once - TGTGCCAGCAGCCCACCCCGGACCGGGAGGAATTCACCCCTCCACTTT CASSPPRTGRNSPLHF
TRBJ2-1 TRBV9 few - TGTGCCAGCAGCGTCTATACCTACAATGAGCAGTTCTTC CASSVYTYNEQFF
TRBJ1-3 TRBV7-2 - - TGTGCCAGCAGCTTCCTTGGACAATCTGGAAACACCATATATTTT CASSFLGQSGNTIYF
TRBJ2-3 TRBV6-2/TRBV6-3 few - TGTGCCAGCAGTCCGACTACGGGGTCAGATACGCAGTATTTT CASSPTTGSDTQYF
TRBJ2-5 TRBV12-3/TRBV12-4 - - TGTGCCAGCAGTCCGGACAGACGAACCCAGTACTTC CASSPDRRTQYF
TRBJ2-3 TRBV4-3 - - TGCGCCAGCAGCCAAGATCTGAGCACGAAGCCTAGCACAGATACGCAGTATTTT CASSQDLSTKPSTDTQYF
TRBJ1-5 TRBV11-2 - TRBD1 TGTGCCAGCAGCCTACAAACAGGGGCTAGGCAGCCCCAGCATTTT CASSLQTGARQPQHF
TRBJ2-7 TRBV7-6 - TRBD2 TGTGCCAGCAGCTTAGCCTCCTCGGCGGGGGGCCGTTACGAGCAGTACTTC CASSLASSAGGRYEQYF
TRBJ1-1 TRBV27 - - TGTGCCAGCAGCTACTCTCGTACCACTGAAGCTTTCTTT CASSYSRTTEAFF
TRBJ1-5 TRBV12-5 - - TGTGCTAGTGGTTTGTGGCGGGGCAGGGTAATAAATCAGCCCCAGCATTTT CASGLWRGRVINQPQHF
TRBJ2-1 TRBV24-1 - - TGTGCCACCGGCAGGTCGGACTACAATGAGCAGTTCTTC CATGRSDYNEQFF
TRBJ1-2 TRBV29-1 - - TGCAGCGTTTACAGCTCGTATGGCTACACCTTC CSVYSSYGYTF
TRBJ1-4 TRBV5-1 - - TGCGCCAGCAGCTATGGACAACTTGGGGAAAAACTGTTTTTT CASSYGQLGEKLFF
TRBJ2-3 TRBV9 once TRBD2 TGTGCCAGCAGCGTAGGAGCGGGGGGCACCCCTAGCACAGATACGCAGTATTTT CASSVGAGGTPSTDTQYF
TRBJ1-4 TRBV3-1/TRBV3-2 - TRBD1 TGTGCCAGCAGCCAAGGTGGGACAGCAACTAATGAAAAACTGTTTTTT CASSQGGTATNEKLFF
TRBJ2-5 TRBV6-5 - - TGTGCCAGCAGTTACGCCGACGGAACGGCGGTGACCCAGTACTTC CASSYADGTAVTQYF
TRBJ1-2 TRBV11-2 - - TGTGCCAGCAGCTCTAGGGACTCCTATGGCTACACCTTC CASSSRDSYGYTF
TRBJ1-2 TRBV5-1 - TRBD1 TGCGCCAGCAGCCAAGGGACAGAGAATAACTATGGCTACACCTTC CASSQGTENNYGYTF
TRBJ2-2 TRBV6-5 few - TGTGCCGGAAGGACAGTCAATGGAATCACCGGGGAGCTGTTTTTT CAGRTVNGITGELFF
TRBJ2-1 TRBV7-6 - TRBD2 TGTGCCAGCAGCTCAATAGCGGGGGGGCTTGGTGAGCAGTTCTTC CASSSIAGGLGEQFF
TRBJ1-5 TRBV6-5 few TRBD1 TGTGCCAGCAGTTCGACAGGGTTGAATCAGCCCCAGCATTTT CASSSTGLNQPQHF
TRBJ2-3 TRBV6-5 once TRBD1 TGTGCCAGCAGTCAAACTGACAGGGCTACGCAGTATTTT CASSQTDRATQYF
TRBJ2-7 TRBV7-8 - - TGTGCCAGCAGCGTAAGGAGGGGCGGCGAGCAGTACTTC CASSVRRGGEQYF
TRBJ2-7 TRBV7-7 few - TGTGCTAGCAGCTCGAGGACAGTTCGGAGCTCCTACGAGCAGTACTTC CASSSRTVRSSYEQYF
TRBJ2-7 TRBV4-3 - TRBD1 TGCGCCAGCAGCCTCCGGGACAGGGGGCTCAACGAGCAGTACTTC CASSLRDRGLNEQYF
TRBJ1-1 TRBV6-5 - - TGTGCCAGCCTGGACAGCGGGAACACTGAAGCTTTCTTT CASLDSGNTEAFF
TRBJ2-1 TRBV18 - TRBD2 TGTGCCAGCTCACCAGCTCGGGGGGGCCCCAATGAGCAGTTCTTC CASSPARGGPNEQFF
TRBJ1-6 TRBV5-4 - TRBD1 TGTGCCAGCAGCTTGTTCGACAGGGATAATTCACCCCTCCACTTT CASSLFDRDNSPLHF
TRBJ1-6 TRBV13 - - TGTGCCAGCAGCTCCCAAGGGGTACTCCACTTT CASSSQGVLHF
TRBJ2-2 TRBV7-9 - TRBD2 TGTGCCAGCAGTCCTAGACTAGCGGGGACAACCGGGGAGCTGTTTTTT CASSPRLAGTTGELFF
TRBJ2-1 TRBV2 - TRBD1 TGTGCCAGCTCGGGACAGGGGGAGGGGCAGTTCTTC CASSGQGEGQFF
TRBJ2-2 TRBV6-2/TRBV6-3 - TRBD1 TGTGCCAGCAGGCCTCGGACAGGGGGATACACCGGGGAGCTGTTTTTT CASRPRTGGYTGELFF
TRBJ1-1 TRBV19 - TRBD1 TGTGCCAGTATGACAGGGGTGTTCTCTGAAGCTTTCTTT CASMTGVFSEAFF
TRBJ2-5 TRBV12-3/TRBV12-4 - - TGTGCCAGCAGTTTGCAGGAGACCCAGTACTTC CASSLQETQYF
TRBJ2-3 TRBV9 few TRBD2 TGTGCCAGCAGCAGAGCCTCCTTTAACGGGGGGGCCGCCGGAGATACGCAGTATTTT CASSRASFNGGAAGDTQYF
TRBJ2-7 TRBV7-2 - TRBD1 TGTGCCAGCAGCCCGGGGACAGGGGGTCTCGAGCAGTACTTC CASSPGTGGLEQYF
TRBJ1-3 TRBV11-2 - - TGTGCCAGCAGCTTAGATCTTCCTCAGGAGGGAGACTCTGGAAACACCATATATTTT CASSLDLPQEGDSGNTIYF
TRBJ2-5 TRBV18 few - TGTGCCAGCTCACCTTCCAGGGGAGAGACCCAGTACTTC CASSPSRGETQYF
TRBJ2-3 TRBV6-5 - - TGTGCCAGCAGTTACGGCGGGGAAGGAGATACGCAGTATTTT CASSYGGEGDTQYF
TRBJ2-7 TRBV11-2 - TRBD1 TGTGCCAGCAGCTCCGGACAGGGCATCTACGAGCAGTACTTC CASSSGQGIYEQYF
TRBJ1-1 TRBV4-3 - - TGCGCCAGCAGCCAAGATTGGAGGATACTCACTGAAGCTTTCTTT CASSQDWRILTEAFF
TRBJ1-6 TRBV19 - TRBD1 TGTGCCAGTAGGGTCGCTGGACAGGGTAATTCACCCCTCCACTTT CASRVAGQGNSPLHF
TRBJ1-1 TRBV7-9 - TRBD1 TGTGCCAGCAGCTTGGACAGGGAAGCTTTCTTT CASSLDREAFF
TRBJ2-3 TRBV9 few - TGTGCCAGCAGCTACACAGGGACCACAGATACGCAGTATTTT CASSYTGTTDTQYF